This TCR beta chain was retrieved from a study of blood T cell repertoires in COVID-19. On the study more broadly: Sites in the United States, Italy and Spain provided acute and convalescent COVID-19 samples.

Data came from immunoSEQ multiplex PCR; TCRdb stores just in-frame clones and leaves some out. The repertoire holds about 220,000 clones, with about four fifths as singletons. Those enrolled, adults aged about 18 to 95 years, came from about two dozen US areas. Two negative PCRs, clearance, or symptom resolution were required of recovered Cohort 3 donors. Germline-derived CDR1 and CDR2 are ENHRY and SYGVKD. J lost 2 bases, V lost 5 bases, and 6 bases had no gene match. The CDR3 runs 14 residues. Source material: PBMCs or T cells enriched from blood (not recorded which). The rearrangement uses TRBV10-3 and TRBJ2-7, with 7 bases matching TRBD1. This receptor was obtained from a woman in her thirties or forties who had recovered from COVID-19. CDR3 sequence reads: CAISKTGQAYEQYF. The DNA for the CDR3 is TGTGCCATCAGTAAGACAGGGCAGGCCTACGAGCAGTACTTC.